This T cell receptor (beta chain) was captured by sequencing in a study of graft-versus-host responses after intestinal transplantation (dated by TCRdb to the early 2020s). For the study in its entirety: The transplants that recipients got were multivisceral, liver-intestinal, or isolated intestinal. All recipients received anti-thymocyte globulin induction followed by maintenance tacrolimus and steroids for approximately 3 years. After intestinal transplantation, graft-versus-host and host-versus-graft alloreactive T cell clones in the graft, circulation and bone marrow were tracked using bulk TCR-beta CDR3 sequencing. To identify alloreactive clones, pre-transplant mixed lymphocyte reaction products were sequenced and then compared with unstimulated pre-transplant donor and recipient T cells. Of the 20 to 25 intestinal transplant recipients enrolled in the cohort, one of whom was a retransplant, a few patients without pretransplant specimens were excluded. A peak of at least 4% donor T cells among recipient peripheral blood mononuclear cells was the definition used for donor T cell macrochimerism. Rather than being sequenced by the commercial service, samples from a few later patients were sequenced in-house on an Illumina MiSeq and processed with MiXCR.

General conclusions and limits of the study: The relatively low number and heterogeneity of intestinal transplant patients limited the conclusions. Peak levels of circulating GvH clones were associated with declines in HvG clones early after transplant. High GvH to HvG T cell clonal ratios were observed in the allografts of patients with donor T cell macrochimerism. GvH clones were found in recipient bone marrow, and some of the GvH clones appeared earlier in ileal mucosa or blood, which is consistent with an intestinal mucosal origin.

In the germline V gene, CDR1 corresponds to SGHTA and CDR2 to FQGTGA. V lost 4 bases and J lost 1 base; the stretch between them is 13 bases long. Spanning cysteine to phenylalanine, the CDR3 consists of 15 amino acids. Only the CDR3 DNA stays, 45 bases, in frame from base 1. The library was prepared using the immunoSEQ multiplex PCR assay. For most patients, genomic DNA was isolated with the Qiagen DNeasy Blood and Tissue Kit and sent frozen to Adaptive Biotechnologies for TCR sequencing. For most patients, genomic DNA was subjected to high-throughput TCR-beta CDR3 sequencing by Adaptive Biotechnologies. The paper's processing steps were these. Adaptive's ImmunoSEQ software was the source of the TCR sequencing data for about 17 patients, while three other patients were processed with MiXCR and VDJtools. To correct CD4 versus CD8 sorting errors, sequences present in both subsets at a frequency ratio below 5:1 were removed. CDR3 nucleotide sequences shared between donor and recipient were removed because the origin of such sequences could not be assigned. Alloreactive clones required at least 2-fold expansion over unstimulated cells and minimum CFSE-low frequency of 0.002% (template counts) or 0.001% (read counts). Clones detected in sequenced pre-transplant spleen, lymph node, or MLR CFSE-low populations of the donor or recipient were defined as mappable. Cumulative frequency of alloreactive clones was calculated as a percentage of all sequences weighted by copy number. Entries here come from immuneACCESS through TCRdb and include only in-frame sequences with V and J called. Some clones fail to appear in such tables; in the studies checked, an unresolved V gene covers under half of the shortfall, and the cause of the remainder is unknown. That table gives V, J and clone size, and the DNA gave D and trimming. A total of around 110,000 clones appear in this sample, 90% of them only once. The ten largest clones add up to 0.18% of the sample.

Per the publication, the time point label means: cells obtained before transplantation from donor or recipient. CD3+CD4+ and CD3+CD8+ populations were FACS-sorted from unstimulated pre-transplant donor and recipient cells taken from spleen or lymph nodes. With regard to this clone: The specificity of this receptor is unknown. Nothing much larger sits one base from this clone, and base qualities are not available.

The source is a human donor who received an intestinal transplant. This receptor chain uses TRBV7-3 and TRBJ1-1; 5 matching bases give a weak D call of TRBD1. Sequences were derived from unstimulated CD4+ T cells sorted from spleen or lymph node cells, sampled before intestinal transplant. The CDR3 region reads CASSSAPDRNTEAFF. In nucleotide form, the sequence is TGTGCCAGCAGCTCCGCCCCTGACAGGAACACTGAAGCTTTCTTT.